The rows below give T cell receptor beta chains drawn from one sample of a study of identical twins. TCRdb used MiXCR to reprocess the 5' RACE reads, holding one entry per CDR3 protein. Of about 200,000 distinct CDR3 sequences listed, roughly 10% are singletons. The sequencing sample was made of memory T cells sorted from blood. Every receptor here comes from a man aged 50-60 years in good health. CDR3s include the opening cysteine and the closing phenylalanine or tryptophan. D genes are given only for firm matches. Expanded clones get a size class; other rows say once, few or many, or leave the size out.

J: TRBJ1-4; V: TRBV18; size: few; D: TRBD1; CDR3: CASSRSGTGEGKLFF; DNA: TGTGCCAGCTCACGTTCCGGGACAGGGGAAGGAAAACTGTTTTTT
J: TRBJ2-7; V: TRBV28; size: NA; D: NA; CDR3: CASSGGRTGLYEQYF; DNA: TGTGCCAGTAGCGGGGGTCGGACAGGGCTCTACGAGCAGTACTTC
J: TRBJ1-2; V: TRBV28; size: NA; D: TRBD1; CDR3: CASSPGQGKGGYTF; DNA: TGTGCCAGCAGTCCCGGACAGGGGAAGGGTGGCTACACCTTC
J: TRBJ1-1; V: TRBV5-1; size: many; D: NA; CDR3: CASSLTTTEGQAFF; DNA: TGCGCCAGCAGCTTGACTACTACCGAGGGTCAAGCTTTCTTT
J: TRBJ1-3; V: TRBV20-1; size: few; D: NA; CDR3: CSARDTQESSGNTIYF; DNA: TGCAGTGCTAGAGATACACAGGAGAGCTCTGGAAACACCATATATTTT
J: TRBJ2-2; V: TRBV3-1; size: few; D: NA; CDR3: CASSFHNTGELFF; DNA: TGTGCCAGCAGCTTCCACAACACCGGGGAGCTGTTTTTT
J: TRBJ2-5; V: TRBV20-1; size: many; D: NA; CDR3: CSANPGRQETQYF; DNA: TGCAGTGCTAACCCCGGACGACAAGAGACCCAGTACTTC
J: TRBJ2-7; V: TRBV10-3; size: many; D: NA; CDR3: CATRHQGRTYEQYF; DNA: TGTGCCACCCGCCACCAGGGGCGAACCTACGAGCAGTACTTC
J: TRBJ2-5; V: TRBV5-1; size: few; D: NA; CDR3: CASSVTAGVETQYF; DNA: TGCGCCAGCAGCGTAACAGCAGGGGTAGAGACCCAGTACTTC
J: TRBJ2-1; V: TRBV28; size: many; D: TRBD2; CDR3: CASSFALAGSYNEQFF; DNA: TGTGCCAGCAGTTTCGCGCTAGCGGGATCCTACAATGAGCAGTTCTTC
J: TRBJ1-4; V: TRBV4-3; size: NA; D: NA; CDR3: CASSRGPGEGRKLFF; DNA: TGCGCCAGCAGCCGAGGACCCGGGGAGGGTCGAAAACTGTTTTTT
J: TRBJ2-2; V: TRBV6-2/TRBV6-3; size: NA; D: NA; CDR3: CASSYTGTTGELFF; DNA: TGTGCCAGCAGTTACACCGGGACGACCGGGGAGCTGTTTTTT
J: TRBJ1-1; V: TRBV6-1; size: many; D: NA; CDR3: CATQGSQNTEAFF; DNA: TGTGCCACCCAGGGGTCGCAGAACACTGAAGCTTTCTTT
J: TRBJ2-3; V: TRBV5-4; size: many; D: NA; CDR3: CASSLSVSDTQYF; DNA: TGTGCCAGCAGCTTGTCAGTCAGTGATACGCAGTATTTT
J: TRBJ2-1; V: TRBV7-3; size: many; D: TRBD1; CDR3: CASSPTGEVRDEQFF; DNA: TGTGCCAGCAGCCCAACAGGGGAAGTGAGGGATGAGCAGTTCTTC
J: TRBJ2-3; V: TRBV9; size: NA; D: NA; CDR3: CASSGDGPADTQYF; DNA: TGTGCCAGCAGCGGGGACGGTCCAGCAGATACGCAGTATTTT